The rows below give T cell receptor beta chains drawn from one sample of a study of blood T cell repertoires in COVID-19. Assay: immunoSEQ multiplex PCR; the TCRdb copy retains only in-frame clones and omits some. The table has hundreds of thousands of clones, roughly four fifths seen once; the top ten hold around 2.5%. Sequenced input: peripheral blood. The receptors here all came from a middle-aged woman with active or convalescent COVID-19. Each CDR3 is given with its conserved first and last residue. D genes are given only for firm matches. Some rows mark clone size as missing; the rest say once, few, many or name a class of expanded clone.

d_call j_call clone_size v_call cdr3_aa cdr3_nt
TRBD2 TRBJ2-5 NA TRBV7-3 CASSLVSGETQYF TGTGCCAGCAGCTTAGTTAGCGGGGAGACCCAGTACTTC
NA TRBJ1-1 NA TRBV7-8 CASSPLQTEAEAFF TGTGCCAGCAGCCCCCTTCAGACCGAGGCTGAAGCTTTCTTT
TRBD1 TRBJ1-6 NA TRBV5-1 CASSLTGQGNSPLHF TGCGCCAGCAGCTTGACCGGACAGGGTAATTCACCCCTCCACTTT
TRBD2 TRBJ2-1 few TRBV10-1 CASSEGAGGQFF TGCGCCAGCAGTGAGGGGGCGGGAGGGCAGTTCTTC
NA TRBJ1-6 once TRBV4-2 CASSQDILSSYNSPLHF TGTGCCAGCAGCCAAGATATTTTGAGCTCCTATAATTCACCCCTCCACTTT
NA TRBJ2-7 NA TRBV2 CASQSWTDSYEQYF TGTGCCAGCCAATCCTGGACAGACTCCTACGAGCAGTACTTC
NA TRBJ2-7 NA TRBV4-3 CASSLYRSSYEQYF TGCGCCAGCAGCTTGTACAGGTCGAGCTACGAGCAGTACTTC
TRBD1 TRBJ2-3 NA TRBV5-1 CASSFGTGGSDTQYF TGCGCCAGCAGCTTCGGGACAGGGGGCTCAGATACGCAGTATTTT
NA TRBJ2-3 few TRBV2 CATEGLSSTDTQYF TGTGCCACCGAGGGCTTATCTAGCACAGATACGCAGTATTTT
NA TRBJ2-3 NA TRBV18 CASSSELSDTQYF TGTGCCAGCTCATCTGAACTCTCAGATACGCAGTATTTT
TRBD1 TRBJ1-2 NA TRBV4-3 CASSPRTGGINYGYTF TGCGCCAGCAGCCCTCGGACAGGGGGGATTAACTATGGCTACACCTTC
TRBD1 TRBJ2-7 NA TRBV19 CASRGQGGEQYF TGTGCCAGTAGGGGACAGGGTGGCGAGCAGTACTTC
TRBD1 TRBJ2-5 NA TRBV6-5 CASRAQGTRETQYF TGTGCCAGCAGGGCACAGGGGACGAGAGAGACCCAGTACTTC
TRBD1 TRBJ1-2 NA TRBV7-2 CASSLGGGSGYGYTF TGTGCCAGCAGCTTAGGAGGGGGCAGCGGCTATGGCTACACCTTC
TRBD2 TRBJ2-7 NA TRBV4-2 CASSRGTSGRLYEQYF TGTGCCAGCAGCCGAGGGACTAGCGGGAGACTCTACGAGCAGTACTTC
TRBD2 TRBJ2-3 NA TRBV7-2 CASSPPRGGGFGSDTQYF TGTGCCAGCAGTCCCCCTAGGGGCGGGGGGTTTGGGTCAGATACGCAGTATTTT
NA TRBJ1-5 NA TRBV6-6 CARASQPQHF TGTGCCAGAGCCTCCCAGCCCCAGCATTTT
TRBD1 TRBJ1-4 NA TRBV6-1 CASSGAPGTANEKLFF TGTGCCAGCAGTGGAGCTCCCGGGACAGCTAATGAAAAACTGTTTTTT
NA TRBJ1-5 NA TRBV4-2 CASSQTGNSNQPQHF TGTGCCAGCAGCCAAACAGGGAATAGCAATCAGCCCCAGCATTTT
NA TRBJ1-6 NA TRBV27 CASSLYSDTFSPLHF TGTGCCAGCAGTTTATATTCCGACACCTTTTCACCCCTCCACTTT
NA TRBJ2-1 NA TRBV24-1 CATSDFGPGYGNEQFF TGTGCCACCAGTGATTTTGGGCCAGGGTATGGCAATGAGCAGTTCTTC
TRBD2 TRBJ2-1 NA TRBV12-3/TRBV12-4 CASSLKREGKQFF TGTGCCAGCAGTTTAAAGCGGGAGGGGAAACAGTTCTTC
NA TRBJ1-1 NA TRBV9 CASSVGTQEGTEAFF TGTGCCAGCAGCGTAGGCACTCAGGAGGGGACTGAAGCTTTCTTT
TRBD2 TRBJ2-1 NA TRBV5-1 CASSGGLAGVGNEQFF TGCGCCAGCAGCGGGGGACTAGCGGGAGTTGGGAATGAGCAGTTCTTC
NA TRBJ2-5 NA TRBV4-2 CASSQGGGDQETQYF TGTGCCAGCAGCCAAGGCGGCGGTGACCAAGAGACCCAGTACTTC
NA TRBJ1-1 NA TRBV27 CASREYVQGYMNTEAFF TGTGCCAGCAGAGAGTACGTCCAGGGGTATATGAACACTGAAGCTTTCTTT
TRBD2 TRBJ2-1 NA TRBV9 CASSATSGTYNEQFF TGTGCCAGCAGCGCGACTAGCGGGACCTACAATGAGCAGTTCTTC
NA TRBJ1-5 NA TRBV4-3 CASSQDRGLGQPQHF TGCGCCAGCAGCCAAGACCGCGGGCTGGGTCAGCCCCAGCATTTT
TRBD2 TRBJ2-1 NA TRBV24-1 CATSDLGAGGPLNNEQFF TGTGCCACCAGTGATTTGGGAGCGGGGGGGCCTTTGAACAATGAGCAGTTCTTC
TRBD1 TRBJ1-2 NA TRBV18 CASSPGTDNNGYTF TGTGCCAGCTCACCCGGGACAGACAATAATGGCTACACCTTC
NA TRBJ1-6 few TRBV21-1 CASSKEQGALSYNSPLHF TGTGCCAGCAGCAAAGAACAGGGCGCCCTATCATATAATTCACCCCTCCACTTT
NA TRBJ1-5 NA TRBV30 CAWSVVGTNQPQHF TGTGCCTGGAGTGTAGTGGGGACTAATCAGCCCCAGCATTTT
NA TRBJ1-5 NA TRBV27 CASSPGGGGRPQHF TGTGCCAGCAGTCCCGGTGGGGGGGGGAGGCCCCAGCATTTT
NA TRBJ2-7 NA TRBV28 CASRLTVSYEQYF TGTGCCAGCAGACTAACGGTCTCCTACGAGCAGTACTTC
TRBD1 TRBJ2-1 NA TRBV19 CASRNRGNSYNEQFF TGTGCCAGTCGAAACAGGGGAAATTCCTACAATGAGCAGTTCTTC
TRBD2 TRBJ2-5 NA TRBV5-1 CASKPSGGTGGEETQYF TGCGCCAGCAAACCCTCTGGCGGGACGGGGGGTGAGGAGACCCAGTACTTC
NA TRBJ1-2 NA TRBV29-1 CSVELAGYEYGYTF TGCAGCGTTGAATTGGCAGGTTATGAGTATGGCTACACCTTC
NA TRBJ1-2 NA TRBV24-1 CATSDLRGRGYTF TGTGCCACCAGTGATTTGCGAGGGCGTGGCTACACCTTC
TRBD1 TRBJ2-1 NA TRBV5-5 CASSFTGTGWYNEQFF TGTGCCAGCAGCTTTACCGGGACAGGGTGGTATAATGAGCAGTTCTTC
NA TRBJ2-6 NA TRBV27 CASSEQRVPGANVLTF TGTGCCAGCAGCGAACAGAGGGTCCCTGGGGCCAACGTCCTGACTTTC
TRBD1 TRBJ2-7 NA TRBV10-1 CASSEVPGGKYEQYF TGCGCCAGCAGTGAGGTCCCAGGGGGCAAATACGAGCAGTACTTC
NA TRBJ1-6 few TRBV30 CAWSLGHANSPLHF TGTGCCTGGAGTTTAGGACACGCGAATTCACCCCTCCACTTT
TRBD2 TRBJ2-1 once TRBV6-2/TRBV6-3 CASSYQLAGGLDEQFF TGTGCCAGCAGTTACCAACTAGCGGGGGGGCTGGATGAGCAGTTCTTC
NA TRBJ1-3 NA TRBV7-3 CASSLTPPSSGNTIYF TGTGCCAGCAGCTTAACCCCACCGAGCTCTGGAAACACCATATATTTT
NA TRBJ2-1 NA TRBV6-1 CASSDLGMGAIEQFF TGTGCCAGCAGTGACCTCGGAATGGGGGCAATTGAGCAGTTCTTC
NA TRBJ1-3 few TRBV5-1 CASSLAGSGNTIYF TGCGCCAGCAGCTTAGCAGGGTCAGGAAACACCATATATTTT